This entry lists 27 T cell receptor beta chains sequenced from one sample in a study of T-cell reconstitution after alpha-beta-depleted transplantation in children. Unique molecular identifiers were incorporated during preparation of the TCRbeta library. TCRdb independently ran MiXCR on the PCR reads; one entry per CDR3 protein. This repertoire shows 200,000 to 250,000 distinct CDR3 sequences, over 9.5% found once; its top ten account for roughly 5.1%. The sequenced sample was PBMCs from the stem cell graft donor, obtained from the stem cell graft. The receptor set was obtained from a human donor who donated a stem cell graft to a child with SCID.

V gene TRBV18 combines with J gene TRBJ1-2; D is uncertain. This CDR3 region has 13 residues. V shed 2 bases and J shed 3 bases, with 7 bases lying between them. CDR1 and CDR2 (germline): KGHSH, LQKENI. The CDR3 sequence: CASSPYGYYGYTF. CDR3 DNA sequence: TGTGCCAGCTCACCATACGGGTACTATGGCTACACCTTC. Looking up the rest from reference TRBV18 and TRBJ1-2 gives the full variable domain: NAGVMQNPRHLVRRRGQEARLRCSPMKGHSHVYWYRQLPEEGLKFMVYLQKENIIDESGMPKERFSAEFPKEGPSILRIQQVVRGDSAAYFCASSPYGYYGYTFGSGTRLTVV.

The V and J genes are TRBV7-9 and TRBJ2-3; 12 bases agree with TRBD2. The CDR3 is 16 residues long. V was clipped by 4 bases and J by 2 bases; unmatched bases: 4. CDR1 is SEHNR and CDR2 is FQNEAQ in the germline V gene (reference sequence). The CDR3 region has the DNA TGTGCCAGCAGCTCGGGACTAGCGGGCCTCACAGATACGCAGTATTTT. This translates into CASSSGLAGLTDTQYF.

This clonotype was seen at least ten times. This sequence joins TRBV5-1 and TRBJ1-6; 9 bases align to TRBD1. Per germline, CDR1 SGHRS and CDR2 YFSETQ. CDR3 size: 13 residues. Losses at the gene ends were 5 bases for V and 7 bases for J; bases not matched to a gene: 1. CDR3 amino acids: CASRGTGNSPLHF. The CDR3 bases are TGCGCCAGCAGAGGGACAGGGAATTCACCCCTCCACTTT.

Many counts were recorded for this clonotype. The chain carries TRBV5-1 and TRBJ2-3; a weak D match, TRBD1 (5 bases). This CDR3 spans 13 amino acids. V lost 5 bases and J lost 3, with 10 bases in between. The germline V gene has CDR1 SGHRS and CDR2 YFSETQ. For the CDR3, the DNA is TGCGCCAGCAGTGGGGCTCGTACAGATACGCAGTATTTT. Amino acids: CASSGARTDTQYF. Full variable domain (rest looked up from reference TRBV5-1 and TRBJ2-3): KAGVTQTPRYLIKTRGQQVTLSCSPISGHRSVSWYQQTPGQGLQFLFEYFSETQRNKGNFPGRFSGRQFSNSRSEMNVSTLELGDSALYLCASSGARTDTQYFGPGTRLTVL.

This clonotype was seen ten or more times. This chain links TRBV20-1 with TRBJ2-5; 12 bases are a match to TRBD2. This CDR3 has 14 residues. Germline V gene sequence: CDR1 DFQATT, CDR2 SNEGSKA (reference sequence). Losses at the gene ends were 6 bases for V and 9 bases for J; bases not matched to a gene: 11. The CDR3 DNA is TGCAGTGCCCAAGTCGGACTAGCGGGGACGGCCCAGTACTTC. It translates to CSAQVGLAGTAQYF.

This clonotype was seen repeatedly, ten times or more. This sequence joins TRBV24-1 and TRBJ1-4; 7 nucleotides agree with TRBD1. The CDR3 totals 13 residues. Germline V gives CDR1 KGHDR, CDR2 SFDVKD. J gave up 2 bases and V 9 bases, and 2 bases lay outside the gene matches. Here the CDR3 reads CATLDRTNEKLFF. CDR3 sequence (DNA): TGTGCCACCTTGGACAGGACTAATGAAAAACTGTTTTTT.

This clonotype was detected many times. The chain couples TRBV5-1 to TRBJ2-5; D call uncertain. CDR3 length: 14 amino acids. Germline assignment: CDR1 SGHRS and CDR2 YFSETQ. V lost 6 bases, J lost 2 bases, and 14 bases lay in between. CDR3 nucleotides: TGCGCCAGCACACCCGGTTCCACACAAGAGACCCAGTACTTC. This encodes CASTPGSTQETQYF.

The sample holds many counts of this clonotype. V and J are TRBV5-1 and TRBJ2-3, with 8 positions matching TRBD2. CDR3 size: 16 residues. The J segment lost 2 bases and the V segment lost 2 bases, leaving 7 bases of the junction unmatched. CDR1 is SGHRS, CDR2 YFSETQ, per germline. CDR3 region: CASSFRGGRDTDTQYF. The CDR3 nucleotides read TGCGCCAGCAGCTTCCGCGGGGGGCGAGACACAGATACGCAGTATTTT. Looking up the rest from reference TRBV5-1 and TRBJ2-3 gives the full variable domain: KAGVTQTPRYLIKTRGQQVTLSCSPISGHRSVSWYQQTPGQGLQFLFEYFSETQRNKGNFPGRFSGRQFSNSRSEMNVSTLELGDSALYLCASSFRGGRDTDTQYFGPGTRLTVL.

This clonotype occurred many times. Here the CDR3 reads CATSDPGQGTGELFF. The CDR3 coding sequence is TGTGCCACCAGTGATCCGGGACAGGGGACCGGGGAGCTGTTTTTT. V gene TRBV24-1 combines with J gene TRBJ2-2; 10 bases fit TRBD1. In germline, CDR1 is KGHDR, CDR2 SFDVKD. The CDR3 has 15 amino acids. After removal of 3 bases from V and 5 bases from J, the junction contained 2 bases not matched to a gene.

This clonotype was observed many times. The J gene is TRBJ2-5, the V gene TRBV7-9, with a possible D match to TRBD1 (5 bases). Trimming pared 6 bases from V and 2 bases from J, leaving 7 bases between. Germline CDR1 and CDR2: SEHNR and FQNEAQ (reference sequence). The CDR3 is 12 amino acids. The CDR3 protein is CASRRQQETQYF. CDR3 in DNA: TGTGCCAGCAGGAGACAGCAAGAGACCCAGTACTTC.

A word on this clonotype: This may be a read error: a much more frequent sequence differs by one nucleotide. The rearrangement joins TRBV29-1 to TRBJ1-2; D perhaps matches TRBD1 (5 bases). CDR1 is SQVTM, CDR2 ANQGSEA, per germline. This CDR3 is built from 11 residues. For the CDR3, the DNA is TGCAGCGTTGAGCGGGGGGATGGCGACACCTTC. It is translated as CSVERGDGDTF. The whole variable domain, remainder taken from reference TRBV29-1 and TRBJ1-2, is SAVISQKPSRDICQRGTSLTIQCQVDSQVTMMFWYRQQPGQSLTLIATANQGSEATYESGFVIDKFPISRPNLTFSTLTVSNMSPEDSSIYLCSVERGDGDTFGSGTRLTVV.

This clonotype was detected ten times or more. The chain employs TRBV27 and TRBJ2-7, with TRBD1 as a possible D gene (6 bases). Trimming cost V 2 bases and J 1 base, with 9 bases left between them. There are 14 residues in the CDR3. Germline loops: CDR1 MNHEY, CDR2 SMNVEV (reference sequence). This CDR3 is CASSLTQGSYEQYF. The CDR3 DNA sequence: TGTGCCAGCAGTTTAACGCAGGGGTCCTACGAGCAGTACTTC.

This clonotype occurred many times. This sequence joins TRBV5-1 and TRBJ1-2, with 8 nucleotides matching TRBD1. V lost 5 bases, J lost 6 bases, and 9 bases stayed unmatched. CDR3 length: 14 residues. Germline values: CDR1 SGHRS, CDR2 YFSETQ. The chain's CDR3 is CASRPTTGGNGYTF. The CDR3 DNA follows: TGCGCCAGCAGACCAACTACAGGGGGTAATGGCTACACCTTC.

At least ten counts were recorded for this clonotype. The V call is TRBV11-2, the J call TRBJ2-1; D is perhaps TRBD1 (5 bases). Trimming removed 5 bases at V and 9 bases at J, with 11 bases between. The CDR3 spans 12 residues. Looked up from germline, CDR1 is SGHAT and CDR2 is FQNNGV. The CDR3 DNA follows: TGTGCCAGCAGCCAAGGCAGGGTTGAGCAGTTCTTC. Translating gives CASSQGRVEQFF.

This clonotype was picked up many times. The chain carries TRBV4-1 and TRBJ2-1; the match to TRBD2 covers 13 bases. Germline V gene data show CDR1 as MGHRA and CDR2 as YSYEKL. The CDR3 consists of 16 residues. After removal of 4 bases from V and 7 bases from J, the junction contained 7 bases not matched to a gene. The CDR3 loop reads CASSRGLAGSPNEQFF. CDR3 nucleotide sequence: TGCGCCAGCAGCCGGGGACTAGCGGGAAGTCCTAATGAGCAGTTCTTC.

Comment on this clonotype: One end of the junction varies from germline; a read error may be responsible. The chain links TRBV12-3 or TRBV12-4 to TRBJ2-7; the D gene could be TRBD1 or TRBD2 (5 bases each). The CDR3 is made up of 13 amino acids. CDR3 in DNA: TGTGCCAGCAGTTTGCCAGGGACCTACGATCAGTACTTC. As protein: CASSLPGTYDQYF.

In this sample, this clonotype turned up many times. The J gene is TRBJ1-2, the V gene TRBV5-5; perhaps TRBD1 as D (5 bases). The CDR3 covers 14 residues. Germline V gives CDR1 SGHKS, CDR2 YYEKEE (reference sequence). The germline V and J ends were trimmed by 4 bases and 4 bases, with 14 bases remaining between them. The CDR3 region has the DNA TGTGCCAGCAGCCCGATGACAGCCGCCTATGGCTACACCTTC. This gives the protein CASSPMTAAYGYTF.

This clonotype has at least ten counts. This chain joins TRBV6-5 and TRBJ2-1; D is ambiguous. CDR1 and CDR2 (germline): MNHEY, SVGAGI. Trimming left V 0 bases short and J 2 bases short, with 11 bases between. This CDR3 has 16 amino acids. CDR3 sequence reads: CASSYSQPLAYNEQFF. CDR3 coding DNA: TGTGCCAGCAGTTACTCACAACCCTTAGCCTACAATGAGCAGTTCTTC.

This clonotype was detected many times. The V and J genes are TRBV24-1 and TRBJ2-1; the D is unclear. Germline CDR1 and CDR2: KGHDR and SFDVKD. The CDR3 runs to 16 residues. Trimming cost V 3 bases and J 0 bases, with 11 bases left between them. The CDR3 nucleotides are TGTGCCACCAGTGATGCCACCGTCGGCTCCTACAATGAGCAGTTCTTC. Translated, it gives CATSDATVGSYNEQFF.

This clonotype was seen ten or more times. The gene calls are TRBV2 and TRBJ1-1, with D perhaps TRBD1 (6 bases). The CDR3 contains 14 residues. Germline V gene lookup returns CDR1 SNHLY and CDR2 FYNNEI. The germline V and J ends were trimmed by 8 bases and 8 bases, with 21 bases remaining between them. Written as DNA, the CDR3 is TGTGCCAGCCTCCCTCCGGACAGAAAAAAAGAAGCTTTCTTT. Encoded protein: CASLPPDRKKEAFF.

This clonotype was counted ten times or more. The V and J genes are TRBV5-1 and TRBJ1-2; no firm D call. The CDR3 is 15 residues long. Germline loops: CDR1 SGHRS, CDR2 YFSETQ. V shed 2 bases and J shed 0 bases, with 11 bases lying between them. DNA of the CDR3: TGCGCCAGCAGCTTTGCCACATTAGCTAACTATGGCTACACCTTC. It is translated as CASSFATLANYGYTF.

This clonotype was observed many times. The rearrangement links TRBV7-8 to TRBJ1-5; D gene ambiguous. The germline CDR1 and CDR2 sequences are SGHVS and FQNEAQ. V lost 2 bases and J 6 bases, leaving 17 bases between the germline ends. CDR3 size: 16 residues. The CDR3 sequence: CASSLQGAGLGQPQHF. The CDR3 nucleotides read TGTGCCAGCAGCTTACAAGGAGCCGGGCTGGGTCAGCCCCAGCATTTT.

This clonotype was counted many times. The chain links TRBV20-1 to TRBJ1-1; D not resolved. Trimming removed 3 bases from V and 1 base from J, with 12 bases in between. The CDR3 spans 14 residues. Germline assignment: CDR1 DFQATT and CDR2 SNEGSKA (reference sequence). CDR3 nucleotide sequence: TGCAGTGCTAGTCCCATAGGTTCGAACACTGAAGCTTTCTTT. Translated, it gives CSASPIGSNTEAFF.

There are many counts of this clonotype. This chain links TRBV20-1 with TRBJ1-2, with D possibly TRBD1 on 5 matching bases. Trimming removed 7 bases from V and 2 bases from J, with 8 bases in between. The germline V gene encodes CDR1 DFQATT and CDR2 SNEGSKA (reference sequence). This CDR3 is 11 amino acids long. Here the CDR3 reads CSGGTNYGYTF. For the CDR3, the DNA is TGCAGTGGAGGGACCAACTATGGCTACACCTTC.

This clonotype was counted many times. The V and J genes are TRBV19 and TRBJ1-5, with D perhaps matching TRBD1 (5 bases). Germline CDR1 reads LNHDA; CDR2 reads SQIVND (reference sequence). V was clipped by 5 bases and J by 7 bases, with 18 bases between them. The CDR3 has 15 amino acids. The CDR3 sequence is CASSSPREGRQPQHF. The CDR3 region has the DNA TGTGCCAGTAGTTCCCCAAGGGAGGGACGGCAGCCCCAGCATTTT.

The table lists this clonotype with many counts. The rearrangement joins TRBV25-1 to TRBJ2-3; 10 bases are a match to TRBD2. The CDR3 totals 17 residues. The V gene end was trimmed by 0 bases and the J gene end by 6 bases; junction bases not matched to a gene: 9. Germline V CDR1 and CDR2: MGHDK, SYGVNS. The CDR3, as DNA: TGTGCCAGCAGTGAATATGAGCGGGGGGGCCTTCCCGATACGCAGTATTTT. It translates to CASSEYERGGLPDTQYF.

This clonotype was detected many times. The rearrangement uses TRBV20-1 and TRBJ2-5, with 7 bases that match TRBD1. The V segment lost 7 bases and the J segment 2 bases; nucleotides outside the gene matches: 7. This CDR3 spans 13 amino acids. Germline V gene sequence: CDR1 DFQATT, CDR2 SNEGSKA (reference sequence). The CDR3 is CSGSGTVQETQYF. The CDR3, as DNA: TGCAGTGGGTCCGGGACAGTTCAAGAGACCCAGTACTTC.